Listed below are T cell receptor beta chains from one sample, sequenced in a study of shared clonotypes between healthy human individuals. Only in-frame clones appear in the TCRdb table, and some are missing; sequencing was by immunoSEQ multiplex PCR. The table records 1.4 million or so clones, around 98.5% of them present only once. The sample was naive CD4+ T cells sorted from blood. These receptors originate from a young man in good health. The CDR3 runs from the conserved cysteine through the conserved F or W. Fields, in order: clone size, J gene, D gene, V gene, CDR3 DNA, CDR3 protein. A D gene is named only where the DNA matches it firmly. Size values are once, few and many counts, or a class for expanded clones, and some rows have none.

>NA|TRBJ2-7|NA|TRBV6-6
TGTGCCAGCAGTCCCCAAGCAATCGAGCAGTACTTC
CASSPQAIEQYF
>NA|TRBJ1-5|NA|TRBV14
TGTGCCAGCAGCTCCAATGGCAATCAGCCCCAGCATTTT
CASSSNGNQPQHF
>NA|TRBJ2-7|NA|TRBV2
TGTGCCAGCAGTGAAACAGGTATCTCCTACGAGCAGTACTTC
CASSETGISYEQYF
>NA|TRBJ1-5|NA|TRBV7-9
TGTGCCAGCTCTCCACCCGGGGCAGTTAATCAGCCCCAGCATTTT
CASSPPGAVNQPQHF
>NA|TRBJ2-5|NA|TRBV5-1
TGCGCCAGCAGCTTACAGCGGCCTCAAGAGACCCAGTACTTC
CASSLQRPQETQYF
>NA|TRBJ2-7|TRBD2|TRBV4-2
TGTGCCAGCAGCCAAGAAAGCGGGAGCTACTCCTACGAGCAGTACTTC
CASSQESGSYSYEQYF
>NA|TRBJ1-1|TRBD1|TRBV19
TGTGCCAGTAGTATTCAGGGGGTGGTGACTGAAGCTTTCTTT
CASSIQGVVTEAFF
>NA|TRBJ1-3|NA|TRBV19
TGTGCCAGTAGTACGGGGTCAGGCTCTGGAAACACCATATATTTT
CASSTGSGSGNTIYF
>NA|TRBJ2-7|NA|TRBV19
TGTGCCAGTAGTATAGGCGGCAGGGACCCCTACGAGCAGTACTTC
CASSIGGRDPYEQYF
>NA|TRBJ2-2|TRBD2|TRBV29-1
TGCAGCGTTGCGGGGACTAGCGGGAGTTTCAACACCGGGGAGCTGTTTTTT
CSVAGTSGSFNTGELFF
>NA|TRBJ2-7|NA|TRBV5-1
TGCGCCAGCAGTAAGGATACCTACGAGCAGTACTTC
CASSKDTYEQYF
>NA|TRBJ2-7|NA|TRBV10-3
TGTGCCATCAGTGAGTCGGGAGGCCTTAGGGGATACGAGCAGTACTTC
CAISESGGLRGYEQYF
>NA|TRBJ1-1|NA|TRBV18
TGTGCCAGCTCACCACAATCCGGGTATGACACTGAAGCTTTCTTT
CASSPQSGYDTEAFF
>NA|TRBJ1-1|NA|TRBV5-1
TGCGCCAGCAGCATTTGGCTTGCAGGGCAAAACACTGAAGCTTTCTTT
CASSIWLAGQNTEAFF
>NA|TRBJ2-1|TRBD1|TRBV7-2
TGTGCCAGCAGCTTAGGACAGGGGCTTGACATCCGGAGGTTCTTC
CASSLGQGLDIRRFF
>NA|TRBJ1-1|TRBD1|TRBV5-4
TGTGCCAGCAGCGGCCAGGGGGCGAAGTATTGGACTGAAGCTTTCTTT
CASSGQGAKYWTEAFF
>NA|TRBJ1-5|NA|TRBV6-6
TGTGCCAGCAGTATAACGTATCAGCCCCAGCATTTT
CASSITYQPQHF
>NA|TRBJ1-3|NA|TRBV9
TGTGCCAGCAGCGTAGGTACAGGAAACACCATATATTTT
CASSVGTGNTIYF
>NA|TRBJ2-7|NA|TRBV5-3
TGTGCCAGAAGCTTGTGGACGGAGCAGTACTTC
CARSLWTEQYF
>NA|TRBJ2-7|NA|TRBV9
TGTGCCAGCAGCGTAGGTATATTGGGGGCTGGAAGCTCCTACGAGCAGTACTTC
CASSVGILGAGSSYEQYF
>NA|TRBJ2-5|NA|TRBV5-1
TGCGCCAGCGGCAAGGACCCCGGGACGATGGGAGAGACCCAGTACTTC
CASGKDPGTMGETQYF
>NA|TRBJ2-7|TRBD2|TRBV19
TGTGCCAGTAGTAACCGACTAGCGGGACCTCCCTACGAGCAGTACTTC
CASSNRLAGPPYEQYF
>NA|TRBJ2-5|NA|TRBV6-1
TGTGCCAGCAGTGAGGGGTTGGCGGAGACCCAGTACTTC
CASSEGLAETQYF
>NA|TRBJ1-5|NA|TRBV5-1
TGCGCCAGCAGCTTGGCGGGGGGTCAGCCCCAGCATTTT
CASSLAGGQPQHF
>NA|TRBJ2-2|NA|TRBV7-9
TGTGCCAGCAGCTTAGTGGGGGTCCTGAACACCGGGGAGCTGTTTTTT
CASSLVGVLNTGELFF
>once|TRBJ1-4|TRBD1|TRBV5-1
TGCGCCAGCAGCTTGGTGGGACAGACTAATGAAAAACTGTTTTTT
CASSLVGQTNEKLFF
>NA|TRBJ1-5|NA|TRBV10-3
TGTGCCATCAGTGAGTCGAACAGGCTTGATCAGCCCCAGCATTTT
CAISESNRLDQPQHF
>NA|TRBJ1-1|NA|TRBV6-5
TGTGCCAGCAGTTACCTGGCCCTTCCTATGAACACTGAAGCTTTCTTT
CASSYLALPMNTEAFF
>NA|TRBJ2-7|TRBD2|TRBV5-1
TGCGCCAGCAGCCCGAGGACTAGCGGAAGTTACGAGCAGTACTTC
CASSPRTSGSYEQYF
>NA|TRBJ2-7|TRBD2|TRBV5-1
TGCGCCAGCAGCGACCGGACTAGCGTGTATGTCTACGAGCAGTACTTC
CASSDRTSVYVYEQYF
>NA|TRBJ2-3|TRBD2|TRBV2
TGTGCCAGCCGACCGACTAGCGGCACAGATACGCAGTATTTT
CASRPTSGTDTQYF
>NA|TRBJ2-1|NA|TRBV6-6
TGTGCCAGCAGCGACCGGGACGGGCAAGAGCAGTTCTTC
CASSDRDGQEQFF
>NA|TRBJ1-5|NA|TRBV18
TGTGCCAGCTCAGCGGGCGGCAATCAGCCCCAGCATTTT
CASSAGGNQPQHF
>NA|TRBJ2-2|TRBD2|TRBV7-8
TGTGCCAGCAGCTTCGGCGGGAGTTACACCGGGGAGCTGTTTTTT
CASSFGGSYTGELFF
>NA|TRBJ1-1|NA|TRBV6-1
TGTGCCAGCAGTGAAACGTGGGGGATGGGCACTGAAGCTTTCTTT
CASSETWGMGTEAFF